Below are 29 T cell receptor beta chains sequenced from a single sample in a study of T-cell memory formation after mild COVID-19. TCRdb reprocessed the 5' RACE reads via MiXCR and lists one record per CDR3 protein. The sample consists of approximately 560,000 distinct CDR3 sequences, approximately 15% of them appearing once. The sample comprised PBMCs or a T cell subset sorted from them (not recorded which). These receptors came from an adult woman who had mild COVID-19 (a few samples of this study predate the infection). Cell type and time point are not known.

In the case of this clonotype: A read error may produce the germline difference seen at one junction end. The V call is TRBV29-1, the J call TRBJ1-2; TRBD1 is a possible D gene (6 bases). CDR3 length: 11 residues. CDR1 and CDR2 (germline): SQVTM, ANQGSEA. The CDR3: CGGAANYGYTF. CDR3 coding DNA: TGTGGGGGGGCAGCTAACTATGGCTACACCTTC.

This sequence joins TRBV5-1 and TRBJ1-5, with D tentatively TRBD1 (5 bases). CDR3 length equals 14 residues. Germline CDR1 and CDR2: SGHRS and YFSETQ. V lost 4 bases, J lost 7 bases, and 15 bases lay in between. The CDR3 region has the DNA TGCGCCAGCAGCCCGGAGGGGATTCAGCAGCCCCAGCATTTT. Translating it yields CASSPEGIQQPQHF.

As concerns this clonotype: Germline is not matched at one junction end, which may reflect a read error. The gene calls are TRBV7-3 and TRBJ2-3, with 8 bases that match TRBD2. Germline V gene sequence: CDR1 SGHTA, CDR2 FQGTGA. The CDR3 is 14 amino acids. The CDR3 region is CARSSGLGTDTQYF. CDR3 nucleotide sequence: TGTGCCAGAAGCTCGGGACTAGGCACAGATACGCAGTATTTT.

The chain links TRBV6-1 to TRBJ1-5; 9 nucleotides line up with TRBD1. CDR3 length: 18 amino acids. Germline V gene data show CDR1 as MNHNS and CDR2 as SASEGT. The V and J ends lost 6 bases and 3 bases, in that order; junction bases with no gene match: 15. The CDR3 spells CASSLLVLDRGINQPQHF. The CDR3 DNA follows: TGTGCCAGCAGCCTCCTGGTCCTCGACAGGGGGATCAATCAGCCCCAGCATTTT.

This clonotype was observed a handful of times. CDR3 nucleotides: TGTGCCAGCTCACCGAGGCCCGGACAGGCGGGGGAGACCCAGTACTTC. Amino acid sequence: CASSPRPGQAGETQYF. J is TRBJ2-5 and V is TRBV18, with a possible D match to TRBD1 (7 bases). CDR3 length: 16 residues. Germline V gives CDR1 KGHSH, CDR2 LQKENI. The V end was cut by 3 bases, the J end by 5 bases, with 19 bases between. The variable domain in full, completed from reference TRBV18 and TRBJ2-5, reads NAGVMQNPRHLVRRRGQEARLRCSPMKGHSHVYWYRQLPEEGLKFMVYLQKENIIDESGMPKERFSAEFPKEGPSILRIQQVVRGDSAAYFCASSPRPGQAGETQYFGPGTRLLVL.

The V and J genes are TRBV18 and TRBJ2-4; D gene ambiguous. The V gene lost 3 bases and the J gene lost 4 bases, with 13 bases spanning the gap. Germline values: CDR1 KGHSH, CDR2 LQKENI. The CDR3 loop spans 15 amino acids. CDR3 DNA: TGTGCCAGCTCACCTCGCGGCAATCAAAAAAACATTCAGTACTTC. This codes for CASSPRGNQKNIQYF.

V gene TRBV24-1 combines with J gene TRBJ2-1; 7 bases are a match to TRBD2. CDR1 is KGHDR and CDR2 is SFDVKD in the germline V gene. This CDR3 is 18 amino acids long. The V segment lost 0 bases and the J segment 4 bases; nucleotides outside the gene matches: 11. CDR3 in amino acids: CATSDLPSGAPIYNEQFF. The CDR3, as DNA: TGTGCCACCAGTGATTTGCCCAGCGGGGCACCCATTTACAATGAGCAGTTCTTC.

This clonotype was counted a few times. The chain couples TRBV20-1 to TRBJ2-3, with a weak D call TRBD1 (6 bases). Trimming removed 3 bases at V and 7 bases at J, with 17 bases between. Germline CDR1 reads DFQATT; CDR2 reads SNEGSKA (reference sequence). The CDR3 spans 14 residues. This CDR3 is CSARGAGEIHTQYF. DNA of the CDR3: TGCAGTGCTAGGGGCGCAGGGGAGATCCATACGCAGTATTTT.

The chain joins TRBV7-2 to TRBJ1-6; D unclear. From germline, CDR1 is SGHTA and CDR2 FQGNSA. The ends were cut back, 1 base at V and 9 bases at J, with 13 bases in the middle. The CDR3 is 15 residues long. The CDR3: CASSLGLKRGSPLHF. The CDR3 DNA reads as TGTGCCAGCAGCTTAGGGCTGAAGCGGGGTTCACCCCTCCACTTT. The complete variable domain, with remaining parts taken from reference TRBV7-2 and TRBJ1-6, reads GAGVSQSPSNKVTEKGKDVELRCDPISGHTALYWYRQSLGQGLEFLIYFQGNSAPDKSGLPSDRFSAERTGGSVSTLTIQRTQQEDSAVYLCASSLGLKRGSPLHFGNGTRLTVT.

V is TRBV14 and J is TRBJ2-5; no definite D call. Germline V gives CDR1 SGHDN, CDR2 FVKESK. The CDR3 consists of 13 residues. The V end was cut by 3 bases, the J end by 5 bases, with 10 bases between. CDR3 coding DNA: TGTGCCAGCAGCCAGATCCTCGGGGAGACCCAGTACTTC. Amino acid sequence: CASSQILGETQYF.

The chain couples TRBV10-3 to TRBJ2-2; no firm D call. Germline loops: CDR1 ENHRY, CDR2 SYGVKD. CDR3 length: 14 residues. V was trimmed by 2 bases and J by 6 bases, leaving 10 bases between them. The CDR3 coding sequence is TGTGCCATCAGTGAGGCACCAAGGCCCGGGGAGCTGTTTTTT. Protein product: CAISEAPRPGELFF.

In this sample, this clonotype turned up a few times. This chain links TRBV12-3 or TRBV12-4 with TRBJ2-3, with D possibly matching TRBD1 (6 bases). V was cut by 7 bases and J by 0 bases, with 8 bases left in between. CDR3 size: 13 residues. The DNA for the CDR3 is TGTGCCAGCACCGGACAGAGCACAGATACGCAGTATTTT. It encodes CASTGQSTDTQYF.

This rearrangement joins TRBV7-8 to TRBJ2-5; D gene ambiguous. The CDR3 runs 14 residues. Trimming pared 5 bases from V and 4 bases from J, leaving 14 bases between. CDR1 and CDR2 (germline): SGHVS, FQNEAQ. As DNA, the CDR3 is TGTGCCAGCAGCGGCAGTGCCGTAGGAGAGACCCAGTACTTC. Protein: CASSGSAVGETQYF.

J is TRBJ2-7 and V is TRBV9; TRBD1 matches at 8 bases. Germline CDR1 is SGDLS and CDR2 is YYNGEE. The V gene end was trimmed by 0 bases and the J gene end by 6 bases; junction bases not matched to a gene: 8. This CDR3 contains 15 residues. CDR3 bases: TGTGCCAGCAGCGTAGGGAGGACAGGGTTTTCCGAGCAGTACTTC. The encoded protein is CASSVGRTGFSEQYF.

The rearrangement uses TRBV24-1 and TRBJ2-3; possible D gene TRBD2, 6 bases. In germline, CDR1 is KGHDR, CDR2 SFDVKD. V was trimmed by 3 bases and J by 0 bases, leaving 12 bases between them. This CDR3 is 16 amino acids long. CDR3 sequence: CATSDLNSGSTDTQYF. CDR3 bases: TGTGCCACCAGTGATCTTAATAGCGGTAGCACAGATACGCAGTATTTT.

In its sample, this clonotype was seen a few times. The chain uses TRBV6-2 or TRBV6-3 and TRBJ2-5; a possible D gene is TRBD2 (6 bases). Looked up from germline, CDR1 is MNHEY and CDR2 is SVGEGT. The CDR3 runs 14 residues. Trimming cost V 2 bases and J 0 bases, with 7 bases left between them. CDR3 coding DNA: TGTGCCAGCAGTTACCGGGAGAACCAAGAGACCCAGTACTTC. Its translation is CASSYRENQETQYF.

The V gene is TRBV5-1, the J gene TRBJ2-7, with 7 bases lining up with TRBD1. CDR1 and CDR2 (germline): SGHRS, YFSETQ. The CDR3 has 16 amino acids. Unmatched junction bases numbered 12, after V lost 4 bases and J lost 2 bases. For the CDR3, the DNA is TGCGCCAGCAGCGGATCGGGACAGCTACGAACCTACGAGCAGTACTTC. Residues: CASSGSGQLRTYEQYF.

The CDR3 loop is CASTMRAGYTF. DNA for the CDR3: TGTGCCAGCACGATGAGGGCTGGCTACACCTTC. The V call is TRBV7-2, the J call TRBJ1-2; no clear D. Germline lookup yields CDR1 SGHTA and CDR2 FQGNSA. The CDR3 sequence is 11 residues long. V lost 7 bases and J lost 7, with 10 bases in between.

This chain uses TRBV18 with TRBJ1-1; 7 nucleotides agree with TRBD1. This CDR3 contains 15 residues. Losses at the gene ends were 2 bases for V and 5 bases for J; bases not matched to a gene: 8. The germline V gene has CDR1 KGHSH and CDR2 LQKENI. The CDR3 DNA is TGTGCCAGCTCACCATTACAGGGGAGAGAGACTGAAGCTTTCTTT. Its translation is CASSPLQGRETEAFF.

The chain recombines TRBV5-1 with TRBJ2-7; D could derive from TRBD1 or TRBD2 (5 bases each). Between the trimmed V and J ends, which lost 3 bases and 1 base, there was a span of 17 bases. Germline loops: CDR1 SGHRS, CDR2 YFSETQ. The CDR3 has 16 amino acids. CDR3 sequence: CASSSQVAGRSYEQYF. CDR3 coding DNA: TGCGCCAGCAGCTCACAGGTGGCAGGGAGATCCTACGAGCAGTACTTC. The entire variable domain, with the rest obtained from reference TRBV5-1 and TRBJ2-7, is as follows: KAGVTQTPRYLIKTRGQQVTLSCSPISGHRSVSWYQQTPGQGLQFLFEYFSETQRNKGNFPGRFSGRQFSNSRSEMNVSTLELGDSALYLCASSSQVAGRSYEQYFGPGTRLTVT.

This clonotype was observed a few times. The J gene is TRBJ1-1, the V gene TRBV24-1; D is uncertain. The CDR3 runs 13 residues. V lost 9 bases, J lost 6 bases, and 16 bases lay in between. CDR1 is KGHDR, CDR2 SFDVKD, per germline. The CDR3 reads CATRNRDASEAFF. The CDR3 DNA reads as TGTGCCACCCGAAATCGAGACGCCTCTGAAGCTTTCTTT.

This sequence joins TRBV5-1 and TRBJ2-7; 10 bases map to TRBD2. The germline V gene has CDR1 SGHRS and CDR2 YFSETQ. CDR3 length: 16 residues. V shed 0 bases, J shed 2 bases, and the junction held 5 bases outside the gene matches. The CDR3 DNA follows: TGCGCCAGCAGCTTGGATACAGCGGGAGGGACCTACGAGCAGTACTTC. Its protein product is CASSLDTAGGTYEQYF. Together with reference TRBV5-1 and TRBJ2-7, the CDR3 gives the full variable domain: KAGVTQTPRYLIKTRGQQVTLSCSPISGHRSVSWYQQTPGQGLQFLFEYFSETQRNKGNFPGRFSGRQFSNSRSEMNVSTLELGDSALYLCASSLDTAGGTYEQYFGPGTRLTVT.

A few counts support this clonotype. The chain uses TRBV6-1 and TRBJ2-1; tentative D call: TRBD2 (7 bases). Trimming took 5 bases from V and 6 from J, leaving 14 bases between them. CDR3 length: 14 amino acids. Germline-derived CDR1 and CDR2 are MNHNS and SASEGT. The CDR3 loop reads CASSSRGAPNEQFF. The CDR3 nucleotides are TGTGCCAGCAGTTCCCGGGGGGCACCCAATGAGCAGTTCTTC.

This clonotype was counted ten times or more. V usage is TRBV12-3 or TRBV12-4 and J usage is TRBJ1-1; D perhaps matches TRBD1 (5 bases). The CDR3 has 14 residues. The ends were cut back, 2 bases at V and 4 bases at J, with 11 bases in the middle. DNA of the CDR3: TGTGCCAGCAGTTTAACGGGCCAGGGCACTGAAGCTTTCTTT. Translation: CASSLTGQGTEAFF.

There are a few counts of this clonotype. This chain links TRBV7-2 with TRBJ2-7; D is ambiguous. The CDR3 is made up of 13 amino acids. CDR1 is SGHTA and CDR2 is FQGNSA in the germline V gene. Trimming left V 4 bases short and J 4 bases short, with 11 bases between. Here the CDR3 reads CASSSLPGYEQYF. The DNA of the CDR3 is TGTGCCAGCAGCTCCCTACCAGGTTACGAGCAGTACTTC.

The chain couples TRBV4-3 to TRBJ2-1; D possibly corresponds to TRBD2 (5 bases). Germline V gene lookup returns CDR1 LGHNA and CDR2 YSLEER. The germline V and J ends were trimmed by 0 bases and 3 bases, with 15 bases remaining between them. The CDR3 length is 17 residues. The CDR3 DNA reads TGCGCCAGCAGCCAAGAAGGTGTCGCGGGTTACTACAATGAGCAGTTCTTC. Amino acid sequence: CASSQEGVAGYYNEQFF.

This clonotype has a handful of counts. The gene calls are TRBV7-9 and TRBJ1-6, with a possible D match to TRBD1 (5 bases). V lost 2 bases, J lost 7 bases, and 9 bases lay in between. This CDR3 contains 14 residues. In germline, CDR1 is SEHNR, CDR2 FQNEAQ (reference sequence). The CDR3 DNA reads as TGTGCCAGCAGCTTACCGACAGAAAATTCACCCCTCCACTTT. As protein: CASSLPTENSPLHF.

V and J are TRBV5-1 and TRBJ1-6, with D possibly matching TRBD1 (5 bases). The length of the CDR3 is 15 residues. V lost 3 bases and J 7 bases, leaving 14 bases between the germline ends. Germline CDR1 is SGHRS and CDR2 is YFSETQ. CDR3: CASSWDGRGNSPLHF. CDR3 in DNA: TGCGCCAGCAGCTGGGACGGACGGGGGAATTCACCCCTCCACTTT. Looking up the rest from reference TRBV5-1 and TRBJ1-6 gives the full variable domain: KAGVTQTPRYLIKTRGQQVTLSCSPISGHRSVSWYQQTPGQGLQFLFEYFSETQRNKGNFPGRFSGRQFSNSRSEMNVSTLELGDSALYLCASSWDGRGNSPLHFGNGTRLTVT.

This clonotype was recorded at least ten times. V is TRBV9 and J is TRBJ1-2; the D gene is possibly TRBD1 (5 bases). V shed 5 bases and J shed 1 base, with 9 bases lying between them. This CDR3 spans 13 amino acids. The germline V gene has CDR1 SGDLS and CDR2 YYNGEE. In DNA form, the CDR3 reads TGTGCCAGCAGTGTTGACAGTAACTATGGCTACACCTTC. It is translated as CASSVDSNYGYTF.